This T cell receptor beta chain was identified in a study of T cell responses to AZD1222 COVID-19 vaccine. General study results and limits: AZD1222 recipients seropositive at baseline numbered only five or six. Nearly half of spike-specific TCRs reportedly target variant regions that are unmutated in the B.1.351 and B.1.1.7 variants. Breadth and depth of Spike-specific TCRs rose after two AZD1222 doses. In a largely white British group with more females than males, clonal diversity was possibly underestimated.

V was cut by 2 bases and J by 1 base, with 10 bases left in between. CDR1 and CDR2 (germline): SGHNT, YYREEE (reference sequence). CDR3 length: 15 residues. Concerning this clone itself: What it binds is not known.

This table comes from immunoSEQ multiplex PCR, and its TCRdb copy is limited to in-frame clones, with some not included. The sample lists 150,000 or so clones, around 90% occurring once. The sample consisted of peripheral blood, taken on day 0 of AZD1222 vaccination. The sequence came from an adult in good health. V usage is TRBV5-4 and J usage is TRBJ2-1, with a possible D match to TRBD2 (5 bases). The CDR3 sequence: CASSFSGGSYNEQFF. CDR3 sequence (DNA): TGTGCCAGCAGCTTCAGCGGAGGTTCCTACAATGAGCAGTTCTTC.